Sequencing of this T cell receptor beta chain was carried out in a study of T cell responses to AZD1222 COVID-19 vaccine. The repertoire was sequenced with immunoSEQ multiplex PCR; TCRdb's copy has only in-frame clones and lacks some. The sample includes 95,000 to 110,000 clones, over 70% of them seen just once. This CDR3 comprises 17 residues. With 1 base removed from V and 3 bases from J, the gap between germline ends came to 19 bases. Germline loops: CDR1 SGHRS, CDR2 YFSETQ. The sequence came from an adult in good health. The specimen was peripheral blood, collected on day 0 of AZD1222 vaccination. This chain uses TRBV5-1 with TRBJ1-1; possibly TRBD1 for D (5 bases). This chain's CDR3 is CASSLFPTGMGDTEAFF. CDR3 DNA sequence: TGCGCCAGCAGCTTGTTCCCGACGGGGATGGGGGACACTGAAGCTTTCTTT.